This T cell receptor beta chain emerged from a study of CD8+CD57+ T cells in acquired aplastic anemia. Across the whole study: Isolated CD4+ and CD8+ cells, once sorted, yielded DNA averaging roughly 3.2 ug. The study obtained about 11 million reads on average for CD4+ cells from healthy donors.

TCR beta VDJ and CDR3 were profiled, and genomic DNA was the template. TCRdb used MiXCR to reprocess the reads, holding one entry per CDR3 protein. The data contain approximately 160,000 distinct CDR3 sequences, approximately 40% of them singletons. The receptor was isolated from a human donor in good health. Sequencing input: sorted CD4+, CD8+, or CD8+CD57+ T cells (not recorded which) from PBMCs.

DNA for the CDR3: TGTGCCAGCAGTGAATCTCCCCCCTTGGAGCAGTACTTC. This sequence encodes CASSESPPLEQYF. The chain employs TRBV2 and TRBJ2-7; D is uncertain. This CDR3 region has 13 residues. The V gene lost 2 bases and the J gene lost 7 bases, with 12 bases spanning the gap. Germline-derived CDR1 and CDR2 are SNHLY and FYNNEI. The full variable domain, in which reference TRBV2 and TRBJ2-7 provide the parts outside the CDR3, is EPEVTQTPSHQVTQMGQEVILRCVPISNHLYFYWYRQILGQKVEFLVSFYNNEISEKSEIFDDQFSVERPDGSNFTLKIRSTKLEDSAMYFCASSESPPLEQYFGPGTRLTVT.